This T cell receptor beta chain comes out of a study of control samples from healthy donors and cancer patients. Germline trimming cut 0 bases from V and 8 bases from J; bases unmatched to any gene: 3. CDR1 SGHRS and CDR2 YFSETQ come from the germline V gene. The CDR3 totals 15 residues. To note about this clone: Other DNA sequences within the sample encode an identical CDR3.

The table came from immunoSEQ multiplex PCR; TCRdb's copy has only in-frame clones and leaves some out. This repertoire shows 100,000 to 150,000 clones, approximately 90% found once; its top ten account for around 7.9%. Sequencing was carried out using blood. This sequence joins TRBV5-1 and TRBJ1-4; 11 bases fit TRBD1. The TCR was taken from a man aged 18 to 35 in good health. The CDR3 DNA reads TGCGCCAGCAGCTTGGCCGGGACAGGGGGAGAAAAACTGTTTTTT. Protein: CASSLAGTGGEKLFF.